These 32 T cell receptor beta chains were sequenced from one sample in a study of CXCR3-negative and CXCR3-positive naive CD8 T cells. The study made its TRB cDNA libraries by 5' RACE, adding UMI labels. TCRdb reanalyzed the 5' RACE reads, giving one entry per CDR3 protein sequence and no DNA. This table lists 95,000 to 100,000 distinct CDR3 sequences. The study's findings and limits: Naive CXCR3-positive cells had TRB CDR3s more hydrophobic than those of CXCR3-negative naive cells.

For these TCRs, the target antigens are not known. Sequenced input: naive CXCR3+ CD8+ T cells from blood. Noted subset: CD45RO-CCR7+CD27+CD95- naive CD8+ T cells expressing CXCR3 (TNR3+). The receptors stem from a human donor in good health. Some clones in this sample may be carry-over from other donors' samples.

The chain employs TRBV7-9 and TRBJ2-7; without DNA, the TCRdb call of TRBD1 cannot be checked. Looked up from germline, CDR1 is SEHNR and CDR2 is FQNEAQ (reference sequence). The CDR3 has 15 amino acids. The CDR3 is CASSSLGATRYEQYF.

The chain carries TRBV7-3 and TRBJ2-1. Germline loops: CDR1 SGHTA, CDR2 FQGTGA. The CDR3 has 14 amino acids. The CDR3 spells CASSVGGAYNEQFF.

The chain combines TRBV7-3 with TRBJ2-4; no DNA is available, so the TRBD1 call from TCRdb remains unchecked. This CDR3 is 16 amino acids long. Germline CDR1 reads SGHTA; CDR2 reads FQGTGA. CDR3 region: CASSPGQGLAKNIQYF.

V and J are TRBV28 and TRBJ2-5; no DNA is available, so the TRBD1 call from TCRdb remains unchecked. The germline CDR1 and CDR2 sequences are MDHEN and SYDVKM. The CDR3 spans 12 residues. The chain's CDR3 is CASRQGWETQYF. Based on the CDR3 plus reference TRBV28 and TRBJ2-5, the full variable domain is DVKVTQSSRYLVKRTGEKVFLECVQDMDHENMFWYRQDPGLGLRLIYFSYDVKMKEKGDIPEGYSVSREKKERFSLILESASTNQTSMYLCASRQGWETQYFGPGTRLLVL.

The chain employs TRBV2 and TRBJ2-2; TCRdb calls TRBD2, which cannot be checked without DNA. Germline CDR1 and CDR2: SNHLY and FYNNEI. The CDR3 length is 16 residues. CDR3 sequence reads: CASNLAGAVNTGELFF. Based on the CDR3 plus reference TRBV2 and TRBJ2-2, the full variable domain is EPEVTQTPSHQVTQMGQEVILRCVPISNHLYFYWYRQILGQKVEFLVSFYNNEISEKSEIFDDQFSVERPDGSNFTLKIRSTKLEDSAMYFCASNLAGAVNTGELFFGEGSRLTVL.

CDR3 in amino acids: CASTTPRNEQFF. This rearrangement joins TRBV7-9 to TRBJ2-1; the D call of TRBD1 rests on TCRdb alone, since no DNA is present to check it. The CDR3 consists of 12 residues. Germline V gene lookup returns CDR1 SEHNR and CDR2 FQNEAQ (reference sequence).

The V gene is TRBV29-1, the J gene TRBJ2-7. The CDR3 is 12 amino acids. CDR1 SQVTM and CDR2 ANQGSEA come from the germline V gene. The CDR3 here is CSVEAASYEQYF.

V gene TRBV5-1 combines with J gene TRBJ2-2; with no DNA, the TCRdb D assignment of TRBD1 cannot be verified. This CDR3 has 14 amino acids. Germline V gene lookup returns CDR1 SGHRS and CDR2 YFSETQ. CDR3 residues: CASSSKTGFGELFF.

The rearrangement joins TRBV7-6 to TRBJ2-7. Germline loops: CDR1 SGHVS, CDR2 FNYEAQ. The CDR3 loop spans 12 amino acids. The chain's CDR3 is CASSTDNGEQYF.

The chain links TRBV5-1 to TRBJ1-3. Germline values: CDR1 SGHRS, CDR2 YFSETQ. This CDR3 has 14 amino acids. CDR3 protein: CASTNGYSGNTIYF.

V and J are TRBV20-1 and TRBJ2-3; there is no DNA to check the TCRdb D call of TRBD1. This CDR3 region has 17 residues. The germline gives CDR1 DFQATT, CDR2 SNEGSKA (reference sequence). The CDR3 loop reads CSARLSGGPTNTDTQYF.

This chain links TRBV2 with TRBJ2-1. This CDR3 has 11 amino acids. Germline-derived CDR1 and CDR2 are SNHLY and FYNNEI. The CDR3 region is CASSEAQEQFF. Filled out from reference TRBV2 and TRBJ2-1, the complete variable domain reads EPEVTQTPSHQVTQMGQEVILRCVPISNHLYFYWYRQILGQKVEFLVSFYNNEISEKSEIFDDQFSVERPDGSNFTLKIRSTKLEDSAMYFCASSEAQEQFFGPGTRLTVL.

The genes are TRBV5-1 and TRBJ2-2; there is no DNA to check the TCRdb D call of TRBD1. CDR1 and CDR2 (germline): SGHRS, YFSETQ. The CDR3 spans 13 residues. The CDR3: CASNLQGTGELFF. The full variable domain, rest sourced from reference TRBV5-1 and TRBJ2-2, is KAGVTQTPRYLIKTRGQQVTLSCSPISGHRSVSWYQQTPGQGLQFLFEYFSETQRNKGNFPGRFSGRQFSNSRSEMNVSTLELGDSALYLCASNLQGTGELFFGEGSRLTVL.

V gene TRBV19 combines with J gene TRBJ2-7. The germline V gene has CDR1 LNHDA and CDR2 SQIVND (reference sequence). This CDR3 is 13 amino acids long. CDR3 protein: CASSIGYSYEQYF.

The chain employs TRBV3-1 and TRBJ2-1; TCRdb indicates TRBD2, and absent DNA this call remains unverified. The CDR3 runs to 18 residues. Germline V CDR1 and CDR2: LGHDT, YNNKEL (reference sequence). CDR3 amino acids: CASSQDVAGGLEGNEQFF.

The chain uses TRBV10-3 and TRBJ2-7; TCRdb names TRBD2, which stays unverified in the absence of DNA. The germline gives CDR1 ENHRY, CDR2 SYGVKD. The CDR3 covers 17 residues. The CDR3 loop is CAISEIESGGESYEQYF.

V usage is TRBV7-2 and J usage is TRBJ2-7; TCRdb lists TRBD2, though no DNA is available to test this call. The CDR3 is 14 residues long. Germline loops: CDR1 SGHTA, CDR2 FQGNSA. The CDR3 sequence is CASSFSERGREQYF.

The chain carries TRBV7-9 and TRBJ2-7. Germline V gives CDR1 SEHNR, CDR2 FQNEAQ (reference sequence). The CDR3 sequence is 14 residues long. Here the CDR3 reads CASSLVGISYEQYF.

The J gene is TRBJ2-7, the V gene TRBV5-6. The CDR3 contains 14 residues. Per the germline V gene, CDR1 is SGHDT and CDR2 is YYEEEE. The CDR3 region is CASSFPRSSYEQYF.

The V gene is TRBV7-9, the J gene TRBJ2-2. CDR3 length equals 12 residues. CDR1 is SEHNR, CDR2 FQNEAQ, per germline (reference sequence). The CDR3 spells CASSLDAGELFF.

The CDR3 here is CASSSSPGDTDTQYF. V gene TRBV7-8 combines with J gene TRBJ2-3; the TRBD1 assignment by TCRdb is unverifiable without DNA. CDR1 is SGHVS, CDR2 FQNEAQ, per germline. The CDR3 extends over 15 amino acids.

V gene TRBV6-4 combines with J gene TRBJ2-1; the D call from TCRdb, TRBD2, cannot be confirmed without DNA. Per the germline V gene, CDR1 is MRHNA and CDR2 is SNTAGT. The CDR3 runs 17 residues. CDR3 residues: CASSIRLAGGPGNEQFF.

V usage is TRBV7-7 and J usage is TRBJ2-2; lacking DNA, the TRBD1 call made by TCRdb goes unchecked. Germline CDR1 reads SSHAT; CDR2 reads FNYEAQ (reference sequence). This CDR3 is 16 amino acids long. CDR3 sequence reads: CASSLGGRSNTGELFF.

This chain links TRBV7-2 with TRBJ1-2. The CDR3 sequence is 14 residues long. The germline V gene encodes CDR1 SGHTA and CDR2 FQGNSA. CDR3 residues: CASSLADDLPGYTF.

This chain links TRBV12-3 or TRBV12-4 with TRBJ2-1. The CDR3 is made up of 14 amino acids. The chain's CDR3 is CASSSSLVYNEQFF.

This chain links TRBV4-3 with TRBJ2-1; TCRdb proposes TRBD2, but this gene call is untestable without DNA. This CDR3 spans 16 amino acids. CDR1 is LGHNA and CDR2 is YSLEER in the germline V gene. CDR3 protein: CASSQDRSRGGHEQFF.

The chain carries TRBV28 and TRBJ2-1; TCRdb outputs TRBD1, but without DNA this stays unchecked. Per germline, CDR1 MDHEN and CDR2 SYDVKM. The length of the CDR3 is 14 residues. The CDR3 sequence: CASSLQGALNEQFF.

The chain carries TRBV5-1 and TRBJ2-1; TCRdb designates TRBD1, a call that cannot be tested without DNA. Germline V lookup: CDR1 SGHRS, CDR2 YFSETQ. This CDR3 comprises 15 residues. The chain's CDR3 is CASTGLRTGWYEQFF. Looking up the rest from reference TRBV5-1 and TRBJ2-1 gives the full variable domain: KAGVTQTPRYLIKTRGQQVTLSCSPISGHRSVSWYQQTPGQGLQFLFEYFSETQRNKGNFPGRFSGRQFSNSRSEMNVSTLELGDSALYLCASTGLRTGWYEQFFGPGTRLTVL.

The chain employs TRBV15 and TRBJ2-7; absent DNA, TCRdb's TRBD2 call cannot be checked. Germline CDR1 reads LNHNV; CDR2 reads YYDKDF (reference sequence). This CDR3 is built from 16 residues. The CDR3 sequence is CATSPNSGVPSYEQYF.

The chain couples TRBV27 to TRBJ1-1; TCRdb gives TRBD1 as the D gene, but with no DNA this cannot be confirmed. The CDR3 runs 18 residues. Germline V gene lookup returns CDR1 MNHEY and CDR2 SMNVEV (reference sequence). The CDR3 sequence: CASSSIPARQGADTEAFF.

V and J are TRBV5-5 and TRBJ2-2; TCRdb returns TRBD2, unconfirmable since there is no DNA. Germline V gene sequence: CDR1 SGHKS, CDR2 YYEKEE (reference sequence). The CDR3 runs 16 residues. This CDR3 reads CASSLGGDRLYGELFF.

The rearrangement links TRBV4-2 to TRBJ2-7; checking the TCRdb D call of TRBD2 is not possible without DNA. Germline V gene sequence: CDR1 LGHNA, CDR2 YNFKEQ. The CDR3 is 18 residues long. CDR3 loop: CASSQGGPSGGPTYEQYF.